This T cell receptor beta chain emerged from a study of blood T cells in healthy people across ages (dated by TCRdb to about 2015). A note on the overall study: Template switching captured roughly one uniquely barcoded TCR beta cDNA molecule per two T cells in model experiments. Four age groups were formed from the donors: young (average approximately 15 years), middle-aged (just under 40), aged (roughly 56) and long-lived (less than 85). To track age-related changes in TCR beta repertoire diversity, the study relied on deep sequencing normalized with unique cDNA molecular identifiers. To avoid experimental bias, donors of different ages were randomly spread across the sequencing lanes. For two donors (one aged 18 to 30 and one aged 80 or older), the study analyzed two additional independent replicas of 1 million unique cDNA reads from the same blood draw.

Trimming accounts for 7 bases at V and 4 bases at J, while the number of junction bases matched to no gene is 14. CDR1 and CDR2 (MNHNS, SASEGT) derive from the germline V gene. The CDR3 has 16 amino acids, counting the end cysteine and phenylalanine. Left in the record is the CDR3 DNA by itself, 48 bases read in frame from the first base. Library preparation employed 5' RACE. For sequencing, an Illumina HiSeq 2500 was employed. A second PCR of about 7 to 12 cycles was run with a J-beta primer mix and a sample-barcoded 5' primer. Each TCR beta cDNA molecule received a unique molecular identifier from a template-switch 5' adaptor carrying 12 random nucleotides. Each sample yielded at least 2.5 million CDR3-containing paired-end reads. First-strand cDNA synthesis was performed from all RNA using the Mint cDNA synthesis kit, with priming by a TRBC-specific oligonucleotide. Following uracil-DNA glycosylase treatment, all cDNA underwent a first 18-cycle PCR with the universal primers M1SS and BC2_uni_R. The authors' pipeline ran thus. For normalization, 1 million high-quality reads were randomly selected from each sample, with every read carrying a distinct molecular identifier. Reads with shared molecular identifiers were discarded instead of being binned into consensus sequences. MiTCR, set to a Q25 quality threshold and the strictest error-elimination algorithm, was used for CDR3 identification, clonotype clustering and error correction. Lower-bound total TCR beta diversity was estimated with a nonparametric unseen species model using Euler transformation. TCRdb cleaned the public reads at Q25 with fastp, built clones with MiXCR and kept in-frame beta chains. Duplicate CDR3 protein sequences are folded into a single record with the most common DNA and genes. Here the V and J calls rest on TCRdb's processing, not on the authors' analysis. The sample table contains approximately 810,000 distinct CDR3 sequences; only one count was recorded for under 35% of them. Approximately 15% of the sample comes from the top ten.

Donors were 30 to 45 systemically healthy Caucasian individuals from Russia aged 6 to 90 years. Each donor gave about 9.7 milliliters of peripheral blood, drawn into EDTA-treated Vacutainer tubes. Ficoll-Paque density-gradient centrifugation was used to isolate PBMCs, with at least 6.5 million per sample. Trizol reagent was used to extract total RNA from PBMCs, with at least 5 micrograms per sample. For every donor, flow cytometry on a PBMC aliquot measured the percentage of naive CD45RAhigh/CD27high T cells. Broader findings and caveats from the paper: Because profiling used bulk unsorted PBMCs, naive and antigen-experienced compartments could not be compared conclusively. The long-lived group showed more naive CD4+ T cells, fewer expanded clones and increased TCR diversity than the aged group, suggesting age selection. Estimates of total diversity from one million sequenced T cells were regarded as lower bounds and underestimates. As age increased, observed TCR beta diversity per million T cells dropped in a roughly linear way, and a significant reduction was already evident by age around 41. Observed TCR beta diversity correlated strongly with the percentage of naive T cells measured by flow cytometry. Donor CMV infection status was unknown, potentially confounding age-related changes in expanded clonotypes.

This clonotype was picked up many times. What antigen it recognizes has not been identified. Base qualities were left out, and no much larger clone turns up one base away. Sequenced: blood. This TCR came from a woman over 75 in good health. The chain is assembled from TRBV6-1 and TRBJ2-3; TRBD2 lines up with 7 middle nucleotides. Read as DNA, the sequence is TGTGCCAGCACTCGACGGGGCGGGGGACTCGCAGATACGCAGTATTTT. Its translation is CASTRRGGGLADTQYF.